This T cell receptor beta chain was profiled in a study of tumor-infiltrating lymphocytes in oesophageal squamous cell carcinoma. CDR1 is SGHAT, CDR2 FQDESV, per germline (reference sequence). This CDR3 is 14 amino acids long. Each CDR3 protein is one row after TCRdb ran MiXCR on the PCR reads. The sample lists roughly 11,000 distinct CDR3 sequences, about 50% occurring once. This chain uses TRBV11-1 with TRBJ2-4; 8 bases line up with TRBD2. The assigned J gene may be wrong: the sequence end matches TRBJ2-7 better. This receptor was identified in a male donor with esophageal squamous cell carcinoma. The source material was esophageal tumor tissue. The CDR3 loop reads CASSLGLGSYEQYF. CDR3 bases: TGTGCCAGCAGCTTGGGACTAGGGAGCTACGAGCAGTACTTC.